These 26 T cell receptor beta chains were sequenced from one sample in a study of blood T cell repertoires in COVID-19. Repertoires were generated with immunoSEQ multiplex PCR, while TCRdb's copy carries only in-frame clones and drops some. The table has roughly 220,000 clones, roughly nine tenths seen once. Sequences were obtained from PBMCs or T cells enriched from blood (not recorded which). The receptors come from a woman aged 18-29 years in a cohort exposed to, infected with or recovered from COVID-19 (not recorded which).

The rearrangement links TRBV5-1 to TRBJ1-6, with D maybe TRBD1 (5 bases). This CDR3 spans 14 amino acids. Trimming stripped 0 bases from V and 5 bases from J, with 6 bases between. Per the germline V gene, CDR1 is SGHRS and CDR2 is YFSETQ. CDR3 sequence: CASSLGQHNSPLHF. The DNA for the CDR3 is TGCGCCAGCAGCTTGGGACAGCATAATTCACCCCTCCACTTT.

This clone has only one observation. The V gene is TRBV19, the J gene TRBJ1-1; D gene unclear. Germline V lookup: CDR1 LNHDA, CDR2 SQIVND (reference sequence). The CDR3 length is 14 residues. The V end was cut by 5 bases, the J end by 2 bases, with 12 bases between. This CDR3 is CASSHGQVNTEAFF. The CDR3 bases are TGTGCCAGTAGTCACGGTCAGGTAAACACTGAAGCTTTCTTT.

V usage is TRBV7-3 and J usage is TRBJ2-1, with 9 bases aligning to TRBD1. In germline, CDR1 is SGHTA, CDR2 FQGTGA. The CDR3 is 15 amino acids. The ends lost 2 bases at V and 7 bases at J; junction bases unmatched: 6. The CDR3 DNA reads as TGTGCCAGCAGCTTAGGACAGGGGTTATGGAATGAGCAGTTCTTC. It is translated as CASSLGQGLWNEQFF.

This chain joins TRBV5-1 and TRBJ2-2; unclear D gene. Germline V gene lookup returns CDR1 SGHRS and CDR2 YFSETQ. The V end lost 4 bases, the J end lost 7 bases, and 20 bases lay between the germline ends. This CDR3 is 16 amino acids long. The CDR3 DNA reads TGCGCCAGCAGCACCCACGAGCTAGGATATGGCGGGGAGCTGTTTTTT. Translating it yields CASSTHELGYGGELFF.

This sequence joins TRBV13 and TRBJ2-4, with TRBD2 matching over 12 bases. The length of the CDR3 is 18 residues. Germline-derived CDR1 and CDR2 are PRHDT and FYEKMQ (reference sequence). V lost 0 bases to trimming and J lost 3 bases; unmatched junction nucleotides: 6. CDR3: CASSLGRTSGELKNIQYF. The CDR3 DNA reads as TGTGCCAGCAGCTTAGGTCGGACTAGCGGGGAGCTCAAAAACATTCAGTACTTC.

The rearrangement uses TRBV5-1 and TRBJ1-4; possibly TRBD1 for D (6 bases). This CDR3 region has 15 residues. Trimming pared 4 bases from V and 4 bases from J, leaving 14 bases between. Germline CDR1 is SGHRS and CDR2 is YFSETQ. The CDR3 coding sequence is TGCGCCAGCAGCCAAAAGGGGGAAATTAATGAAAAACTGTTTTTT. Protein product: CASSQKGEINEKLFF.

V usage is TRBV6-4 and J usage is TRBJ2-1, with TRBD1 as a possible D gene (6 bases). Germline V CDR1 and CDR2: MRHNA, SNTAGT. The CDR3 extends over 12 amino acids. Trimming took 0 bases from V and 15 from J, leaving 12 bases between them. This CDR3 reads CASSDSGQGRFF. CDR3 nucleotide sequence: TGTGCCAGCAGTGACTCTGGGCAGGGGAGGTTCTTC.

The chain couples TRBV28 to TRBJ2-5; D gene ambiguous. The germline V gene has CDR1 MDHEN and CDR2 SYDVKM. The CDR3 extends over 13 amino acids. The V and J ends lost 6 bases and 1 base respectively, with 9 bases between them. This CDR3 is CASRSTSQETQYF. CDR3 nucleotides: TGTGCCAGCAGGTCTACCTCCCAAGAGACCCAGTACTTC.

The chain is built from TRBV6-5 and TRBJ1-2; 9 nucleotides align to TRBD1. Trimming took 5 bases from V and 11 from J; bases not matched to a gene: 9. Germline V lookup: CDR1 MNHEY, CDR2 SVGAGI. This CDR3 spans 13 amino acids. The CDR3 loop reads CASSLPGQGRYTF. CDR3 nucleotides: TGTGCCAGCAGTCTGCCGGGACAGGGACGGTACACCTTC.

This chain links TRBV3-1 (or the pseudogene TRBV3-2) with TRBJ2-4; D not resolved. The germline V gene has CDR1 LGHDT and CDR2 YNNKEL (reference sequence). The CDR3 has 16 amino acids. Trimming took off 1 base at V and 0 bases at J, with 10 bases between the two ends. CDR3 coding DNA: TGTGCCAGCAGCCAAGTGGGTAGACTAGCCAAAAACATTCAGTACTTC. Translation: CASSQVGRLAKNIQYF.

This chain uses TRBV7-9 with TRBJ1-3; 9 positions agree with TRBD1. The germline gives CDR1 SEHNR, CDR2 FQNEAQ (reference sequence). V was clipped by 5 bases and J by 4 bases; unmatched bases: 6. This CDR3 has 15 residues. CDR3 bases: TGTGCCAGCAGCATAGGACAGGGGACAGGAAACACCATATATTTT. It specifies CASSIGQGTGNTIYF.

The chain carries TRBV9 and TRBJ2-2, with 8 positions matching TRBD2. Per the germline V gene, CDR1 is SGDLS and CDR2 is YYNGEE. The CDR3 length is 15 residues. J gave up 2 bases and V 4 bases, and 4 bases lay outside the gene matches. The CDR3 sequence is CASSPTSGNTGELFF. As DNA, the CDR3 is TGTGCCAGCAGCCCTACTAGCGGAAACACCGGGGAGCTGTTTTTT.

The chain combines TRBV5-4 with TRBJ2-1; 7 bases map to TRBD1. CDR1 is SGHNT, CDR2 YYREEE, per germline (reference sequence). This CDR3 has 15 amino acids. The V segment lost 7 bases and the J segment 7 bases; nucleotides outside the gene matches: 14. CDR3 sequence reads: CASSFGPEGQNEQFF. DNA for the CDR3: TGTGCCAGCTCTTTTGGCCCTGAGGGACAGAATGAGCAGTTCTTC.

This chain uses TRBV2 with TRBJ1-5, with 8 bases fitting TRBD1. Germline CDR1 reads SNHLY; CDR2 reads FYNNEI. This CDR3 comprises 14 residues. The V and J ends lost 4 bases and 4 bases, in that order; junction bases with no gene match: 3. The CDR3 DNA reads as TGTGCCAGCAGTGTGGGACAGGCTAATCAGCCCCAGCATTTT. Translation gives CASSVGQANQPQHF.

V usage is TRBV24-1 and J usage is TRBJ2-3, with D maybe TRBD2 (6 bases). The ends were cut back, 10 bases at V and 0 bases at J, with 7 bases in the middle. Per germline, CDR1 KGHDR and CDR2 SFDVKD. This CDR3 has 12 amino acids. The CDR3 DNA reads as TGTGCCACGGGGACTAGCACAGATACGCAGTATTTT. It translates to CATGTSTDTQYF.

The gene calls are TRBV11-2 and TRBJ2-1; 9 bases fit TRBD2. With V trimmed by 1 base and J by 7 bases, 8 bases remained unmatched. Per germline, CDR1 SGHAT and CDR2 FQNNGV. The CDR3 covers 16 residues. CDR3 residues: CASSLVVLAGSNEQFF. The CDR3 bases are TGTGCCAGCAGCTTAGTGGTGCTAGCGGGGTCTAATGAGCAGTTCTTC.

The chain has TRBV5-4 and TRBJ2-7; 10 bases match TRBD1. Per germline, CDR1 SGHNT and CDR2 YYREEE (reference sequence). The J segment lost 7 bases and the V segment lost 0 bases, leaving 7 bases of the junction unmatched. The CDR3 consists of 15 residues. The CDR3 region has the DNA TGTGCCAGCAGCTTGGTTGGGACAGGGGATCGGGAGCAGTACTTC. This translates into CASSLVGTGDREQYF.

J is TRBJ1-1 and V is TRBV12-5; tentative D call: TRBD1 (6 bases). Germline-derived CDR1 and CDR2 are LGHNT and FRNRAP. This CDR3 has 15 amino acids. V was clipped by 1 base and J by 1 base, with 10 bases between them. CDR3 loop: CASGLEYRENTEAFF. CDR3 coding DNA: TGTGCTAGTGGTTTGGAATACAGGGAGAACACTGAAGCTTTCTTT.

This clone appeared once. The V gene is TRBV10-2, the J gene TRBJ2-2, with D unclear. Trimming shortened V by 4 bases and J by 0 bases, and 6 bases separated the two germline ends. The V gene's germline CDR1 is WSHSY and CDR2 SAAADI. CDR3 length: 14 amino acids. As DNA, the CDR3 is TGCGCCAGCAGTGTACAGACGAACACCGGGGAGCTGTTTTTT. It specifies CASSVQTNTGELFF.

The chain recombines TRBV28 with TRBJ1-5, with D possibly being TRBD1 (5 bases). Germline-derived CDR1 and CDR2 are MDHEN and SYDVKM. The CDR3 loop spans 15 amino acids. V was cut by 2 bases and J by 6 bases, with 14 bases left in between. For the CDR3, the DNA is TGTGCCAGCAGTTTAGACAGTTCAGATGGTCAGCCCCAGCATTTT. Residues: CASSLDSSDGQPQHF.

The rearrangement links TRBV6-6 to TRBJ2-7, with no clear D. CDR3 length: 14 amino acids. The V end lost 0 bases, the J end lost 1 base, and 7 bases lay between the germline ends. From germline, CDR1 is MNHNY and CDR2 SVGAGI (reference sequence). This CDR3 reads CASSYSAESYEQYF. CDR3 sequence (DNA): TGTGCCAGCAGTTACTCGGCAGAATCCTACGAGCAGTACTTC.

The chain carries TRBV2 and TRBJ1-6; D is uncertain. The germline CDR1 and CDR2 sequences are SNHLY and FYNNEI. V was clipped by 4 bases and J by 6 bases, with 10 bases between them. This CDR3 contains 14 residues. The CDR3 DNA is TGTGCCAGCAGTGTTCACACTAGTAATTCACCCCTCCACTTT. The encoded protein is CASSVHTSNSPLHF.

The chain uses TRBV9 and TRBJ2-7, with 7 bases aligning to TRBD1. Germline V gene data show CDR1 as SGDLS and CDR2 as YYNGEE. The trim removed 3 bases at V and 3 bases at J, leaving 6 bases unmatched. The CDR3 is made up of 14 amino acids. The CDR3 DNA is TGTGCCAGCAGCGCTACAGGGGATAACTACGAGCAGTACTTC. Its protein product is CASSATGDNYEQYF.

The rearrangement joins TRBV4-2 to TRBJ2-2, with 8 nucleotides matching TRBD1. The CDR3 sequence is 18 residues long. The ends lost 1 base at V and 7 bases at J; junction bases unmatched: 14. Looked up from germline, CDR1 is LGHNA and CDR2 is YNFKEQ. The CDR3 here is CASSQVVYRTGGNGELFF. The CDR3 coding sequence is TGTGCCAGCAGCCAAGTGGTATACAGAACAGGGGGGAACGGGGAGCTGTTTTTT.

V is TRBV28 and J is TRBJ2-7; no clear D gene. Germline V gene sequence: CDR1 MDHEN, CDR2 SYDVKM. Trimming cost V 2 bases and J 2 bases, with 10 bases left between them. CDR3 length: 14 residues. The CDR3 coding sequence is TGTGCCAGCAGTTTACGTTCCGGTCCCTACGAGCAGTACTTC. It codes for CASSLRSGPYEQYF.

The chain employs TRBV20-1 and TRBJ2-3; tentative D call: TRBD2 (5 bases). Per the germline V gene, CDR1 is DFQATT and CDR2 is SNEGSKA (reference sequence). The CDR3 extends over 16 amino acids. V was cut by 3 bases and J by 1 base, with 17 bases left in between. CDR3 in amino acids: CSASALGIGRTDTQYF. The CDR3 coding sequence is TGCAGTGCTAGTGCACTAGGTATAGGGCGCACAGATACGCAGTATTTT.